The sequence of this T cell receptor (beta chain) was determined in a study of control samples from healthy donors and cancer patients (TCRdb year 2020). In this sample, this clone turned up a few times. Its antigen is still unknown. Base-call qualities are not available, and no considerably larger clone is one nucleotide away. To prepare the library, the immunoSEQ multiplex PCR assay was applied. TCRdb took this table from immuneACCESS and kept in-frame rearrangements with V and J called. Such tables lack part of the clones; where checked against another copy, unresolved V genes explain under half of the gap, and the rest is unexplained. Here the sample has more than 85,000 clones; 90% occur a single time. The ten largest clonotypes hold 4% to 4.5% of the sample. There are 15 amino acids in the CDR3, from cysteine to phenylalanine inclusive. Only the CDR3 part of the read is kept: 45 bases, read in frame from the first base. Relative to germline, V is 0 bases shorter and J is 3 bases shorter, with 13 bases between their ends. Via the germline V gene, CDR1 is SGDLS and CDR2 YYNGEE.

The rearranged chain carries TRBV9 and TRBJ2-7, with TRBD2 as a weak D call on 5 bases. The TCR sequence derives from a human donor in good health. The donor label of this sample is uncertain. Sequences were obtained from blood. The nucleotide sequence is TGTGCCAGCAGCGTAGGAATAGGACTGGGCTACGAGCAGTACTTC. This gives the protein CASSVGIGLGYEQYF.